The following is a TCR beta chain sequence with its context. CDR3 length: 17 amino acids. From germline, CDR1 is LGHDT and CDR2 YNNKEL (reference sequence). Trimming stripped 1 base from V and 8 bases from J, with 23 bases between. This sample is drawn from a study of blood T cell repertoires in COVID-19. Overall study: Acute and convalescent COVID-19 specimens originated in the United States, Italy and Spain. Sample material is recorded as cDNA or gDNA derived from T cells, B-cell-depleted T cells, or PBMCs.

In the original analysis: Reference gene primer amplification gave estimated nucleated cell counts. Generated by immunoSEQ multiplex PCR, the TCRdb table keeps only in-frame clones and is missing some. From that table come the V and J calls and clone size; the DNA was used to work out D and trimming. Of 10,000 to 15,000 clones in the sample, 82% were seen once. V usage is TRBV3-1 (or the pseudogene TRBV3-2) and J usage is TRBJ1-2; D possibly corresponds to TRBD1 (6 bases). The source is a man older than 75 with acute or convalescent COVID-19. What was sequenced was peripheral blood. Here the CDR3 reads CASSQGYRARQGSGYTF. The CDR3 DNA reads TGTGCCAGCAGCCAAGGTTACCGGGCCCGGCAGGGGAGCGGCTACACCTTC.